This TCR beta chain was documented in a study of response to subunit inactivated influenza vaccine. MiXCR, applied by TCRdb to the RT-PCR reads, yields one record per CDR3 protein. The sample carries around 850,000 distinct CDR3 sequences, 18% recorded once. This clonotype came up a few times. The antigen remains unidentified. Study results and caveats: After each seasonal influenza vaccination, few new T cells are recruited, the authors suggested.

Germline values: CDR1 DFQATT, CDR2 SNEGSKA (reference sequence). V was clipped by 5 bases and J by 5 bases, with 8 bases between them. The CDR3 spans 11 residues. V usage is TRBV20-1 and J usage is TRBJ2-3; D gene unclear. This receptor was obtained from a man between 50 and 59 years old who received an inactivated influenza vaccine. The source was PBMCs from blood, collected more than 4 days after vaccination. Here the CDR3 reads CSARIIDTQYF. In DNA, the CDR3 is TGCAGTGCTCGAATTATAGATACGCAGTATTTT.